The table lists the clone carrying this T cell receptor beta chain with a few counts. The sample belongs to a study of blood T cells in healthy people across ages. Across the whole study: Per every two T cells, about one barcoded beta molecule was captured by template switching.

The germline V and J ends were trimmed by 6 bases and 3 bases, with 18 bases remaining between them. Germline values: CDR1 MNHEY, CDR2 SMNVEV (reference sequence). This CDR3 spans 15 amino acids. For every donor, a draw yielded about 10 milliliters of peripheral blood. Using a J-beta primer mix together with a sample-barcoded 5' primer, a second PCR was run for about 6 to 12 cycles. Researchers report that a template-switch adaptor with 12 random nucleotides tagged each cDNA molecule. One entry per CDR3 protein results from TCRdb running MiXCR on the 5' RACE reads. The sample shows around 1.7 million distinct CDR3 sequences, about 28% of them seen only once.

This clonotype was obtained from a woman aged 30 to 39 in good health. J is TRBJ2-7 and V is TRBV27, with D maybe TRBD2 (5 bases). Sequencing used blood. The CDR3 DNA reads TGTGCCAGCAGCCTCCGGGGTGGATTGAACTACGAGCAGTACTTC. Its protein is CASSLRGGLNYEQYF.